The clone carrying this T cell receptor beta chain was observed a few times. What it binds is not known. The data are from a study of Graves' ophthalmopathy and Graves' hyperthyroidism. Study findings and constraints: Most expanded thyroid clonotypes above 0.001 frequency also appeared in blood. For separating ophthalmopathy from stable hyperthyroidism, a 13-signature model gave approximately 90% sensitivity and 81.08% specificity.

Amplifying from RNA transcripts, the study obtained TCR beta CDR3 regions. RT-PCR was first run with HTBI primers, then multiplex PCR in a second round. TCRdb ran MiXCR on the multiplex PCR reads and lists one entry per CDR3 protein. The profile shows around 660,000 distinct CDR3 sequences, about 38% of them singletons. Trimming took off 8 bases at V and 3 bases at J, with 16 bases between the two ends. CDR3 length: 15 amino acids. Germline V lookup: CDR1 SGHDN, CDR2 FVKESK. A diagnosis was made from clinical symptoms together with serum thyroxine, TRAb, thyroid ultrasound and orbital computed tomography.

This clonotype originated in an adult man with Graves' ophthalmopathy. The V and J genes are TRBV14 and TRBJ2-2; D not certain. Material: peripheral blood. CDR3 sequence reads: CASSPPSVYTGELFF. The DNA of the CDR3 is TGTGCCAGCTCACCACCGAGCGTTTACACCGGGGAGCTGTTTTTT.